The clone carrying this T cell receptor (beta chain) was detected ten times or more. The data were taken from a study of T-cell reconstitution after alpha-beta-depleted transplantation in children. Preparing the TCRbeta library involved the use of unique molecular identifiers. TCRdb called the PCR reads again in MiXCR, with one record for every CDR3 protein. Of 360,000 or so distinct CDR3 sequences in the sample, 20% were seen once. This receptor was taken from a human donor who donated a stem cell graft to a child with acute myeloid leukemia. Here the sequenced sample was PBMCs from the stem cell graft donor, taken from the stem cell graft.

The CDR3 spells CSVEDGGDIQYF. DNA for the CDR3: TGCAGCGTTGAAGATGGAGGGGACATTCAGTACTTC. The chain links TRBV29-1 to TRBJ2-4, with a tentative D call TRBD2 (6 bases). V gave up 0 bases and J gave up 8 bases, with 8 bases separating them. Germline values: CDR1 SQVTM, CDR2 ANQGSEA. The CDR3 is 12 residues long.